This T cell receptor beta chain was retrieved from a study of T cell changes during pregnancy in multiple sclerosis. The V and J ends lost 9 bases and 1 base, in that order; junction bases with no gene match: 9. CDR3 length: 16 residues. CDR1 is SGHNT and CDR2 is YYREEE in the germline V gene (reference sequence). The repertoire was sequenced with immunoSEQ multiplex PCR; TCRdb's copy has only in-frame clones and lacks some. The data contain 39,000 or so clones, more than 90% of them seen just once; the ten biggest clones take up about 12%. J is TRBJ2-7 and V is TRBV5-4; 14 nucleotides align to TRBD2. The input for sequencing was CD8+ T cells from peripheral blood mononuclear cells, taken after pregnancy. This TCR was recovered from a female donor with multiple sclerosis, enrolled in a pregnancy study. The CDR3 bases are TGTGCCACTGGGTCCGGACTAGCGGGAGGATCCTACGAGCAGTACTTC. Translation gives CATGSGLAGGSYEQYF.